This T cell receptor beta chain stems from a study of T cells in narcolepsy. Overall study context: Donors had narcolepsy type 1 or type 2, or were healthy controls. Study results and caveats: Some memory CD4+ repertoires had no autoreactive clone sequences.

Germline assignment: CDR1 KGHSH and CDR2 LQKENI. The CDR3 covers 16 residues. V lost 2 bases, J lost 2 bases, and 5 bases stayed unmatched. Sequenced by immunoSEQ multiplex PCR; TCRdb stores in-frame clones only, minus some. The sample has tens of thousands of clones, around 80% seen once. To note about this clone: Its target is not known.

Specimen: memory (CD45RA-) CD4+ T cells from blood. The receptor was derived from a human donor in good health. This chain connects TRBV18 to TRBJ1-4; 7 nucleotides agree with TRBD1. Written as DNA, the CDR3 is TGTGCCAGCTCACCAGCCGACAGGGCGACTAATGAAAAACTGTTTTTT. It yields the protein CASSPADRATNEKLFF. The full variable domain, with the rest looked up from reference TRBV18 and TRBJ1-4, is NAGVMQNPRHLVRRRGQEARLRCSPMKGHSHVYWYRQLPEEGLKFMVYLQKENIIDESGMPKERFSAEFPKEGPSILRIQQVVRGDSAAYFCASSPADRATNEKLFFGSGTQLSVL.